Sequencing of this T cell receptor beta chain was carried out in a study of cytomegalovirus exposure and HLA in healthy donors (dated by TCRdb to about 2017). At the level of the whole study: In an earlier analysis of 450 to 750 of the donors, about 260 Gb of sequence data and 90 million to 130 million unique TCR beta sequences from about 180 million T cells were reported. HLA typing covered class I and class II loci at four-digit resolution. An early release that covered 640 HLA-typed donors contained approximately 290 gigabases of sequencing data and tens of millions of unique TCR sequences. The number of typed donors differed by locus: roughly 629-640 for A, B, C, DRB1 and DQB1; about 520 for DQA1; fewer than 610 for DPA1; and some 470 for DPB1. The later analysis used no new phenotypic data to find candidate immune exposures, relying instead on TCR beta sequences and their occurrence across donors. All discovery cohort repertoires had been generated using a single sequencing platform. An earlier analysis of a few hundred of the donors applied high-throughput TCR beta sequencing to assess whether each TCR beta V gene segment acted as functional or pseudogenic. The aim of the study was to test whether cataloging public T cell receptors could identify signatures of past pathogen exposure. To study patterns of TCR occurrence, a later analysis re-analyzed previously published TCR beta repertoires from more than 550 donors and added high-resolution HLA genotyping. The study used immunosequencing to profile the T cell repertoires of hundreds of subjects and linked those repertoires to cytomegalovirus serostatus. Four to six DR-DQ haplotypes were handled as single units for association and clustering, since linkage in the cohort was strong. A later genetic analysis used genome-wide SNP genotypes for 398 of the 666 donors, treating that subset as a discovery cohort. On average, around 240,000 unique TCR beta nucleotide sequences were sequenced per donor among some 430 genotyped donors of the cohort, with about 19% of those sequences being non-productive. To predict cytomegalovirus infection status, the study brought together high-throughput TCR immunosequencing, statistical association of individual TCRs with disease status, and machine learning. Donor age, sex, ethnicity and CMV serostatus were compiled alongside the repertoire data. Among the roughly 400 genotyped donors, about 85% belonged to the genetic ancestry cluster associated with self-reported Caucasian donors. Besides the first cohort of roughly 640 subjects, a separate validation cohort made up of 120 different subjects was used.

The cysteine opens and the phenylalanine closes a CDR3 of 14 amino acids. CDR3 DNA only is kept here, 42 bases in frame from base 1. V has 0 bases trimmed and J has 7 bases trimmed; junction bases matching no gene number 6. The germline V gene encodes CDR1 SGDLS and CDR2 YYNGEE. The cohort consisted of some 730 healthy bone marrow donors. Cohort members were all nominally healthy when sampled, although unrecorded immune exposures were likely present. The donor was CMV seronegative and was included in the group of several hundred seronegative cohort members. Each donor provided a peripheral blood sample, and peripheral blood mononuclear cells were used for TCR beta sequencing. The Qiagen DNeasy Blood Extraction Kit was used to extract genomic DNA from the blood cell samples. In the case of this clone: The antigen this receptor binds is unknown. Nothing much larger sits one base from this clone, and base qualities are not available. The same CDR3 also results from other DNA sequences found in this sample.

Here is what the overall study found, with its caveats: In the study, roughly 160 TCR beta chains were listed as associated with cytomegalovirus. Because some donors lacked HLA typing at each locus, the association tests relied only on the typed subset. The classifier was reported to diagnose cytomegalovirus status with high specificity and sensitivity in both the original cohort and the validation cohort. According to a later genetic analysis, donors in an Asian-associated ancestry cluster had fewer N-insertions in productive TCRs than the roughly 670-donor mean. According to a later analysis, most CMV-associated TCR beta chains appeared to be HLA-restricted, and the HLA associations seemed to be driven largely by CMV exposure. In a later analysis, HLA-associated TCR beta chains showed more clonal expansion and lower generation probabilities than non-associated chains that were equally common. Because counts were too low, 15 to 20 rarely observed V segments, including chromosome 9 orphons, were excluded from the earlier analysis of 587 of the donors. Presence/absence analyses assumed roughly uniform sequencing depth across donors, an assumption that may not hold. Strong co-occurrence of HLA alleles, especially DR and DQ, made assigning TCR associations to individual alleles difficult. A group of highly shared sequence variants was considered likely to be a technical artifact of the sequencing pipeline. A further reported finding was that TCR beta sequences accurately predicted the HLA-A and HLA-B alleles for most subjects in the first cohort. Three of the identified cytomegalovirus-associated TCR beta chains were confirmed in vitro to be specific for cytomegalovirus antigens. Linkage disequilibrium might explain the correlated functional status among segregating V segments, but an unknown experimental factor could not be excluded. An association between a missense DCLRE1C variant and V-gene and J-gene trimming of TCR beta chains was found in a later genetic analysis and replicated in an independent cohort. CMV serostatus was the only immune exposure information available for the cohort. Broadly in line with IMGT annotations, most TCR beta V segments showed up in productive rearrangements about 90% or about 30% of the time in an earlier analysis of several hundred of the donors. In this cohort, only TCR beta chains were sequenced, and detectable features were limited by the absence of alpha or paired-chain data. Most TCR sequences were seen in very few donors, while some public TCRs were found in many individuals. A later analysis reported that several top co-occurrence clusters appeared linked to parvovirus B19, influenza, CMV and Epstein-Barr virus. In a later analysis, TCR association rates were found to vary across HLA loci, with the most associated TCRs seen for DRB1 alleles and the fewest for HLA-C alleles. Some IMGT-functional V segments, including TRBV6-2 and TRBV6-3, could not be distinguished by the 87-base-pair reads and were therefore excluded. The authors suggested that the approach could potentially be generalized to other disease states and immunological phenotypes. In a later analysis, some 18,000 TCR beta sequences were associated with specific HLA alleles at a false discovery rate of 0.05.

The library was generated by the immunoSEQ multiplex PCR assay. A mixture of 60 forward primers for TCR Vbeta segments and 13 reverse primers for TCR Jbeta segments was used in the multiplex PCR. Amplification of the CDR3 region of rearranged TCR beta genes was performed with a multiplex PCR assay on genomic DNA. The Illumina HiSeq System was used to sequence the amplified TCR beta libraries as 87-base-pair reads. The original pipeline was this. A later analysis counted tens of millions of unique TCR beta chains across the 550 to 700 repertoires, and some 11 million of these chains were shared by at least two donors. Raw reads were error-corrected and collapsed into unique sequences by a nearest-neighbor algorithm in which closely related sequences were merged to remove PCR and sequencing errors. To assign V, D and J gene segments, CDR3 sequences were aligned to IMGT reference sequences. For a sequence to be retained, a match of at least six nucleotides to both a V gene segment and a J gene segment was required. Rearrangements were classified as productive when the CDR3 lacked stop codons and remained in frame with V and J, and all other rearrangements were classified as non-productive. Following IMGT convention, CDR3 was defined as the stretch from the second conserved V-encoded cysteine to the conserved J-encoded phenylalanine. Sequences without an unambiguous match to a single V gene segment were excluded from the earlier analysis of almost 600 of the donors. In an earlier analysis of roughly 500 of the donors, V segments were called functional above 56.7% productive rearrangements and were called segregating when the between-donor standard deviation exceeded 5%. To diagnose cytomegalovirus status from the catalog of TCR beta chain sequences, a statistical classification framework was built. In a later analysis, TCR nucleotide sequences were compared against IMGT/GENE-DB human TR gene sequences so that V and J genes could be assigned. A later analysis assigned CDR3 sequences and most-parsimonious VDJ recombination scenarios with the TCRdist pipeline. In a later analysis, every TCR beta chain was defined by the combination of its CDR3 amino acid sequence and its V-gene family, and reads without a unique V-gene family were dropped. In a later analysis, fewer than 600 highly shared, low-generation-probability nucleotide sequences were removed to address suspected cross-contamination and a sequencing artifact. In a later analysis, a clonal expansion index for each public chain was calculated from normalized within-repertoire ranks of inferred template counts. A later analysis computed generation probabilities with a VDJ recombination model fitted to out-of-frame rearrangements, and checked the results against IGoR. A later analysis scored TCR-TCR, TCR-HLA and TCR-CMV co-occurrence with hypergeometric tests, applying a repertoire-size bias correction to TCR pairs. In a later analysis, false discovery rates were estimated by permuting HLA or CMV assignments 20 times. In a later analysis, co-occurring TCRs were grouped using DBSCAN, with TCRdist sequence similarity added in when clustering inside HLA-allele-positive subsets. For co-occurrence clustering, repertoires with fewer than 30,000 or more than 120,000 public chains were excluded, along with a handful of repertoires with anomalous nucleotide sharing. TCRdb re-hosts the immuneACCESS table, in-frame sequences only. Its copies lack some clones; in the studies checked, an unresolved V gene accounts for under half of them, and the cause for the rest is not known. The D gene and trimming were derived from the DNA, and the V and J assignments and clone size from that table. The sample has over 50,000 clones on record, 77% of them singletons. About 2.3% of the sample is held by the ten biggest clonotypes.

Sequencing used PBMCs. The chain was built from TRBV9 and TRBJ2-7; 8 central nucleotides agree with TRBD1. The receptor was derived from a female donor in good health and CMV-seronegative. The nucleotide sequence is TGTGCCAGCAGCGTAGAGGGACAGGCGTGGGAGCAGTACTTC. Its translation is CASSVEGQAWEQYF.